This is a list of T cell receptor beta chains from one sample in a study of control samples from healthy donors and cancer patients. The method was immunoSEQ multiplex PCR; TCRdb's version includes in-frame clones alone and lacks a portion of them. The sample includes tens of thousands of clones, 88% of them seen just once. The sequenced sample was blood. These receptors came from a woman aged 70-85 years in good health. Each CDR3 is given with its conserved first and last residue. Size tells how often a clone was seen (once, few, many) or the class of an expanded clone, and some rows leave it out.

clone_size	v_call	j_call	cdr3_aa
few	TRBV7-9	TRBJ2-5	CASSPGELAGLETQYF
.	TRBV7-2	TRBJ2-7	CASSVPGTSGTEQYF
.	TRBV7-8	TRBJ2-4	CASSLDRGPYIQYF
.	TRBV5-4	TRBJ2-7	CASSLGGGLVEQYF
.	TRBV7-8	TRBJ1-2	CASSPFEGQYGYTF
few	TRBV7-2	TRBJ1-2	CASSAQTAKTKNGYTF
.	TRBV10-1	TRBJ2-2	CASRQLRRNTGELFF
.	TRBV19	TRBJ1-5	CASSVVANQPQHF
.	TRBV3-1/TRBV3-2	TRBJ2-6	CASSPEGGTLTGANVLTF
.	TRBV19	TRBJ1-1	CASSIIGQAFF
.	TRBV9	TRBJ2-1	CASSGDRGPYNEQFF
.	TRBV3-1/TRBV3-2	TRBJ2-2	CASSQVHRELFF
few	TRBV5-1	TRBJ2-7	CASSPTGGPPYEQYF
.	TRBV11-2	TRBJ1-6	CASSLQGISPLHF
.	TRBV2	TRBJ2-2	CASRIDSANTGELFF
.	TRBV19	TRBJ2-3	CASSIGAATDTQYF
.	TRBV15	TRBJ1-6	CATSLSGPPLHF
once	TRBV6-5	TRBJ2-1	CASRETGLDEQFF
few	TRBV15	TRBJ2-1	CATSTTSGQGANEQFF
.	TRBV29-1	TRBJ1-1	CSGTGWLNTEAFF
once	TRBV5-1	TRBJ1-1	CASSLVGTSGAFF
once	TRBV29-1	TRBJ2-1	CSVDSGLAGVFSPYNEQFF
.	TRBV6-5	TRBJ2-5	CASSPLGTSQETQYF
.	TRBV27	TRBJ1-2	CASSGQGNYGYTF
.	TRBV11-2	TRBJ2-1	CASSLGQQNEQFF
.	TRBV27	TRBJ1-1	CASSLKGGGLLFTEAFF
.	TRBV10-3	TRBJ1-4	CAISESTRAGAEEKLFF
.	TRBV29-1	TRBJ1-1	CSVEPQRNTEAFF
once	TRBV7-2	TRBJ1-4	CASSFIANEKLFF
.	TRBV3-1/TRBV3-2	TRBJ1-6	CASSQDQLQGNSPLHF
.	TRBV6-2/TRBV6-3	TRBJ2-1	CASSYGTSGILGEQFF
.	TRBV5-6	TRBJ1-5	CASSSGGRDQPQHF
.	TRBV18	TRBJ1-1	CASSPGGNTEAFF
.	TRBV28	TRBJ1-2	CASSLKDYYGYTF
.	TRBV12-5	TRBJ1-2	CASGLVVGQGLEGYTF
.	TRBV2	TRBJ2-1	CASSASGGAYNEQFF
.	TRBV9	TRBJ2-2	CASSVVEGRGELFF
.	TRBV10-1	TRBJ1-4	CASRGDPPGEKLFF
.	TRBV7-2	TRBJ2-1	CASSSNPGQSQFF
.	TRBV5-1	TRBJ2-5	CASSFTELAGVGETQYF
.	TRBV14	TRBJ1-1	CASSQDLGKGSYEAFF
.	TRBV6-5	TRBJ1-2	CASSSLAGGPYGYTF
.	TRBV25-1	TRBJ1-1	CASRDISQVDTEAFF
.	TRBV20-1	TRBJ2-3	CSAHVADTQYF
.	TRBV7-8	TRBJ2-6	CASSLLVAGGSGANVLTF
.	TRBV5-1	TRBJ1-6	CASSLGQAYSPLHF
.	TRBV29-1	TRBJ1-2	CSVDEGQGGAVSYTF
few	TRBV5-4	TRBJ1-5	CASSLSPSSNQPQHF
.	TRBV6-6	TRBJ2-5	CASSPLGGSGLRETQYF
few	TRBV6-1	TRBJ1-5	CASSEGYSNQPQHF
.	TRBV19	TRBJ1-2	CASSKSGTSMVYTF
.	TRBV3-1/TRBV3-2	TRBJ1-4	CASSQVTGGLFF
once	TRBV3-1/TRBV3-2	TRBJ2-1	CASSPHRTSFYEQFF